Following are 30 T cell receptor beta chains from one sample sequenced in a study of cytomegalovirus exposure and HLA in healthy donors. The PCR contained 60 Vbeta and 13 Jbeta primers. TCRdb keeps only in-frame clones here, not all; method: immunoSEQ multiplex PCR. The repertoire includes 220,000 or so clones, roughly 70% of them detected once, and about 1.9% sits in the top ten. Sequencing used PBMCs. The receptors come from a woman in her 30s in good health and CMV-seronegative.

The chain couples TRBV5-1 to TRBJ2-1; 7 bases line up with TRBD1. CDR1 is SGHRS and CDR2 is YFSETQ in the germline V gene. Trimming removed 0 bases from V and 7 bases from J; junction bases left unmatched: 4. The CDR3 length is 14 residues. The CDR3 loop reads CASSLEGAVNEQFF. The CDR3 nucleotides are TGCGCCAGCAGCTTGGAGGGGGCGGTAAATGAGCAGTTCTTC. Based on the CDR3 plus reference TRBV5-1 and TRBJ2-1, the full variable domain is KAGVTQTPRYLIKTRGQQVTLSCSPISGHRSVSWYQQTPGQGLQFLFEYFSETQRNKGNFPGRFSGRQFSNSRSEMNVSTLELGDSALYLCASSLEGAVNEQFFGPGTRLTVL.

The count of this clone is one. The J gene is TRBJ2-1, the V gene TRBV9, with 13 bases identical to TRBD2. Germline V CDR1 and CDR2: SGDLS, YYNGEE. This CDR3 is 22 amino acids long. Germline trimming cut 3 bases from V and 3 bases from J; bases unmatched to any gene: 21. The CDR3 protein is CASSGTSGSPNPKSFFYNEQFF. CDR3 in DNA: TGTGCCAGCAGCGGGACTAGCGGGAGTCCTAACCCAAAATCCTTTTTCTACAATGAGCAGTTCTTC. The entire variable domain, with the rest obtained from reference TRBV9 and TRBJ2-1, is as follows: DSGVTQTPKHLITATGQRVTLRCSPRSGDLSVYWYQQSLDQGLQFLIQYYNGEERAKGNILERFSAQQFPDLHSELNLSSLELGDSALYFCASSGTSGSPNPKSFFYNEQFFGPGTRLTVL.

A remark on this clone: Different DNA sequences within this sample yield the same CDR3. The chain couples TRBV11-2 to TRBJ1-1; tentative D call: TRBD1 (5 bases). Germline-derived CDR1 and CDR2 are SGHAT and FQNNGV. V lost 2 bases and J 4 bases, leaving 8 bases between the germline ends. CDR3 length: 13 residues. CDR3 bases: TGTGCCAGCAGCTTACGTAGGGGCACTGAAGCTTTCTTT. As protein: CASSLRRGTEAFF. Using reference TRBV11-2 and TRBJ1-1 for the parts outside the CDR3, the full variable domain is EAGVAQSPRYKIIEKRQSVAFWCNPISGHATLYWYQQILGQGPKLLIQFQNNGVVDDSQLPKDRFSAERLKGVDSTLKIQPAKLEDSAVYLCASSLRRGTEAFFGQGTRLTVV.

V usage is TRBV2 and J usage is TRBJ2-2; 13 bases map to TRBD2. This CDR3 region has 15 residues. With 5 bases clipped from V and 6 bases from J, the junction kept 3 bases outside the gene matches. Looked up from germline, CDR1 is SNHLY and CDR2 is FYNNEI. In DNA form, the CDR3 reads TGTGCCAGCAGTAGGACTAGCGGGGGTTCCGGGGAGCTGTTTTTT. Translated: CASSRTSGGSGELFF.

The chain couples TRBV2 to TRBJ1-1, with TRBD1 identical over 7 bases. The CDR3 is 12 residues long. CDR1 and CDR2 from the germline V gene are SNHLY and FYNNEI. Trimming at V came to 7 bases and at J to 7 bases, leaving 6 bases not matched to a gene. The DNA of the CDR3 is TGTGCCAGCACCGGGACAGCCTTTGAAGCTTTCTTT. This encodes CASTGTAFEAFF.

This sequence joins TRBV27 and TRBJ1-1; D is unclear. V lost 2 bases and J lost 5, with 9 bases in between. The CDR3 loop spans 13 amino acids. The germline gives CDR1 MNHEY, CDR2 SMNVEV (reference sequence). CDR3 loop: CASSLGSETEAFF. The CDR3 bases are TGTGCCAGCAGTTTAGGTTCTGAGACTGAAGCTTTCTTT.

V gene TRBV5-1 combines with J gene TRBJ2-7, with D perhaps matching TRBD2 (6 bases). The length of the CDR3 is 14 residues. Germline V gives CDR1 SGHRS, CDR2 YFSETQ. Deletions cut 5 bases from V and 3 bases from J, with 15 bases between. Written as DNA, the CDR3 is TGCGCCAGCAGAGAGGGCTGGGACTTCTACGAGCAGTACTTC. Translating gives CASREGWDFYEQYF.

This clone was observed a handful of times. The chain links TRBV9 to TRBJ2-1, with D possibly TRBD2 on 5 matching bases. The CDR3 is 14 amino acids. Germline loops: CDR1 SGDLS, CDR2 YYNGEE. Deletions cut 0 bases from V and 9 bases from J, with 13 bases between. The CDR3, as DNA: TGTGCCAGCAGCGTAGAATTCGAGGGCCCTGAGCAGTTCTTC. Amino acid sequence: CASSVEFEGPEQFF.

The chain couples TRBV29-1 to TRBJ2-7; D is ambiguous. CDR3 length equals 14 residues. Germline CDR1 and CDR2: SQVTM and ANQGSEA. The V gene lost 0 bases and the J gene lost 2 bases, with 11 bases spanning the gap. Here the CDR3 reads CSVEDPTVAYEQYF. The CDR3 nucleotides read TGCAGCGTTGAAGATCCAACGGTAGCCTACGAGCAGTACTTC.

V gene TRBV29-1 combines with J gene TRBJ1-1; D is undetermined. V lost 4 bases and J lost 1, with 7 bases in between. There are 12 residues in the CDR3. Germline assignment: CDR1 SQVTM and CDR2 ANQGSEA. The CDR3 coding sequence is TGCAGCGTTGGACGGGAGAACACTGAAGCTTTCTTT. Amino acid sequence: CSVGRENTEAFF. The whole variable domain, filled in from reference TRBV29-1 and TRBJ1-1, reads SAVISQKPSRDICQRGTSLTIQCQVDSQVTMMFWYRQQPGQSLTLIATANQGSEATYESGFVIDKFPISRPNLTFSTLTVSNMSPEDSSIYLCSVGRENTEAFFGQGTRLTVV.

About this clone: A read error may account for a junction end that differs from germline. Other nucleotide sequences in the sample specify the same CDR3. The V and J genes are TRBV11-2 and TRBJ1-3; 7 positions match TRBD1. The CDR3 extends over 15 amino acids. Germline V CDR1 and CDR2: SGHAT, FQNNGV. CDR3 in amino acids: CASSLDRVTGNTIYF. The CDR3 region has the DNA TGCGCCAGCAGCTTAGATCGGGTGACAGGGAACACCATATATTTT.

This CDR3 reads CSASSYGEQYF. For the CDR3, the DNA is TGCAGTGCTAGTTCTTACGGGGAGCAGTACTTC. J is TRBJ2-7 and V is TRBV20-1; D call uncertain. Germline V gene lookup returns CDR1 DFQATT and CDR2 SNEGSKA (reference sequence). V dropped 3 bases and J dropped 7 bases, with 10 bases sitting between them. This CDR3 comprises 11 residues.

The chain employs TRBV2 and TRBJ2-2; no clear D. V lost 5 bases and J lost 5, with 9 bases in between. Per germline, CDR1 SNHLY and CDR2 FYNNEI. This CDR3 comprises 13 residues. The CDR3: CASSSARTGELFF. CDR3 coding DNA: TGTGCCAGCAGTTCCGCTAGGACCGGGGAGCTGTTTTTT.

The chain links TRBV9 to TRBJ1-5; 9 nucleotides align to TRBD1. The V and J ends lost 0 bases and 5 bases, in that order; junction bases with no gene match: 0. Germline CDR1 SGDLS, CDR2 YYNGEE. The CDR3 covers 14 residues. CDR3 coding DNA: TGTGCCAGCAGCGTAGGACAGGGGGATCAGCCCCAGCATTTT. This sequence encodes CASSVGQGDQPQHF.

V gene TRBV19 combines with J gene TRBJ1-4, with D unresolved. V was trimmed by 10 bases and J by 7 bases, leaving 19 bases between them. The CDR3 totals 14 residues. The germline V gene encodes CDR1 LNHDA and CDR2 SQIVND (reference sequence). This chain's CDR3 is CATAIGEVGEKLFF. The CDR3 DNA sequence: TGTGCCACCGCGATCGGGGAGGTTGGTGAAAAACTGTTTTTT.

The chain recombines TRBV7-9 with TRBJ2-3, with 10 bases identical to TRBD1. CDR3 length equals 16 residues. Germline V gene sequence: CDR1 SEHNR, CDR2 FQNEAQ (reference sequence). Losses at the gene ends were 5 bases for V and 4 bases for J; bases not matched to a gene: 9. The CDR3 spells CASSGTGAPPSDTQYF. The CDR3 DNA follows: TGTGCCAGCAGCGGGACAGGGGCACCCCCTTCAGATACGCAGTATTTT.

The chain has TRBV11-2 and TRBJ1-1, with D maybe TRBD1 (5 bases). CDR3 length equals 11 residues. V was trimmed by 6 bases and J by 9 bases, leaving 11 bases between them. Germline values: CDR1 SGHAT, CDR2 FQNNGV. The CDR3 DNA reads as TGTGCCAGCAGTTTGACAGAAAAAGCTTTCTTT. Translating it yields CASSLTEKAFF.

This clone came up a few times. The J gene is TRBJ2-2, the V gene TRBV5-8; the match to TRBD1 covers 7 bases. CDR3 length equals 18 residues. CDR1 and CDR2 from the germline V gene are SGHTS and YDEGEE. Trimming removed 3 bases from V and 2 bases from J; junction bases left unmatched: 13. The CDR3 DNA follows: TGTGCCAGCAGCTCCCGTACCAGACAGGGAGTTAACACCGGGGAGCTGTTTTTT. It translates to CASSSRTRQGVNTGELFF.

This clone was seen a handful of times. The CDR3 DNA reads as TGCGCCAGCAGCCCCAGGGACAGAAACTATGGCTACACCTTC. This encodes CASSPRDRNYGYTF. The chain combines TRBV5-1 with TRBJ1-2; 7 positions match TRBD1. Germline V gene lookup returns CDR1 SGHRS and CDR2 YFSETQ. V trimming: 4 bases; J trimming: 2 bases; junction bases outside the gene matches: 5. The CDR3 consists of 14 residues.

The J gene is TRBJ2-5, the V gene TRBV6-5; 9 nucleotides match TRBD1. The CDR3 has 15 amino acids. Germline-derived CDR1 and CDR2 are MNHEY and SVGAGI. V dropped 2 bases and J dropped 5; count of bases not matched to a gene: 6. DNA of the CDR3: TGTGCCAGCAGTTACATAACAGGGGGCGCGGAGACCCAGTACTTC. This translates into CASSYITGGAETQYF.

The CDR3: CASSEPFRGQETQYF. Written as DNA, the CDR3 is TGTGCCAGCAGTGAACCCTTCCGGGGACAAGAGACCCAGTACTTC. This rearrangement joins TRBV2 to TRBJ2-5; D might be TRBD2 (5 bases). CDR1 is SNHLY, CDR2 FYNNEI, per germline. This CDR3 contains 15 residues. With 2 bases removed from V and 2 bases from J, the gap between germline ends came to 12 bases. Complete variable domain (other parts from reference TRBV2 and TRBJ2-5): EPEVTQTPSHQVTQMGQEVILRCVPISNHLYFYWYRQILGQKVEFLVSFYNNEISEKSEIFDDQFSVERPDGSNFTLKIRSTKLEDSAMYFCASSEPFRGQETQYFGPGTRLLVL.

This chain connects TRBV19 to TRBJ1-2, with TRBD1 matching 9 bases. The V segment lost 7 bases and the J segment 8 bases; nucleotides outside the gene matches: 5. CDR3 length equals 12 residues. Germline V gives CDR1 LNHDA, CDR2 SQIVND (reference sequence). CDR3 protein: CASKQGAEGYTF. The CDR3 DNA reads as TGTGCCAGTAAACAGGGGGCGGAGGGCTACACCTTC.

This clone is a singleton in its sample. V and J are TRBV10-3 and TRBJ2-1; D might be TRBD2 (5 bases). Trimming pared 10 bases from V and 6 bases from J, leaving 10 bases between. This CDR3 region has 11 residues. Germline CDR1 ENHRY, CDR2 SYGVKD. The CDR3 sequence: CATWGANEQFF. The CDR3 DNA reads TGTGCCACCTGGGGAGCCAATGAGCAGTTCTTC.

The CDR3 loop is CASSTPDTGELFF. CDR3 DNA: TGTGCCAGTAGTACCCCGGACACCGGGGAGCTGTTTTTT. The chain couples TRBV19 to TRBJ2-2; D is unclear. Trimming removed 4 bases at V and 3 bases at J, with 6 bases between. Germline V gene data show CDR1 as LNHDA and CDR2 as SQIVND (reference sequence). The CDR3 is 13 amino acids.

The CDR3 protein is CSVGPPVWTDTQYF. CDR3 sequence (DNA): TGCAGCGTTGGTCCCCCGGTGTGGACAGATACGCAGTATTTT. This sequence joins TRBV29-1 and TRBJ2-3, with D uncertain. Germline CDR1 is SQVTM and CDR2 is ANQGSEA. The V end was cut by 4 bases, the J end by 3 bases, with 14 bases between. This CDR3 spans 14 amino acids.

The V and J genes are TRBV18 and TRBJ2-7; 8 nucleotides line up with TRBD1. Looked up from germline, CDR1 is KGHSH and CDR2 is LQKENI. The CDR3 is 13 amino acids. With 3 bases clipped from V and 3 bases from J, the junction kept 1 base outside the gene matches. CDR3 coding DNA: TGTGCCAGCTCACCCGGGACAGGCTACGAGCAGTACTTC. This gives the protein CASSPGTGYEQYF.

This rearrangement joins TRBV7-8 to TRBJ1-3; no clear D. CDR1 SGHVS and CDR2 FQNEAQ come from the germline V gene. V was clipped by 2 bases and J by 4 bases, with 9 bases between them. This CDR3 region has 14 residues. The CDR3 loop is CASSLRGYGNTIYF. CDR3 DNA sequence: TGTGCCAGCAGCTTAAGAGGGTACGGAAACACCATATATTTT. The full variable domain, with the rest looked up from reference TRBV7-8 and TRBJ1-3, is GAGVSQSPRYKVAKRGQDVALRCDPISGHVSLFWYQQALGQGPEFLTYFQNEAQLDKSGLPSDRFFAERPEGSVSTLKIQRTQQEDSAVYLCASSLRGYGNTIYFGEGSWLTVV.

The chain carries TRBV19 and TRBJ2-5; 8 bases match TRBD2. The CDR3 consists of 16 residues. The V and J ends lost 7 bases and 5 bases, in that order; junction bases with no gene match: 15. The germline V gene encodes CDR1 LNHDA and CDR2 SQIVND (reference sequence). This CDR3 is CASTGGTGGPEETQYF. As DNA, the CDR3 is TGTGCCAGTACGGGAGGGACGGGAGGGCCTGAGGAGACCCAGTACTTC.

CDR3 DNA: TGTGCCGGCGGACAGGCGGATTCACCCCTCCACTTT. Translating gives CAGGQADSPLHF. The chain is built from TRBV2 and TRBJ1-6, with 7 bases lining up with TRBD1. The CDR3 spans 12 residues. The germline CDR1 and CDR2 sequences are SNHLY and FYNNEI. The junction had 6 bases not matched to a gene; V was cut back by 11 bases and J by 8 bases.

CDR3 DNA: TGTGCCAGCAGGGTGACAGGGGTCGGCACCTACGAGCAGTACTTC. Translation gives CASRVTGVGTYEQYF. This sequence joins TRBV27 and TRBJ2-7; 8 positions agree with TRBD1. Per germline, CDR1 MNHEY and CDR2 SMNVEV (reference sequence). The CDR3 loop spans 15 amino acids. The J segment lost 2 bases and the V segment lost 6 bases, leaving 9 bases of the junction unmatched.